The rows below give T cell receptor beta chains drawn from one sample of a study of beta chain features in type 1 diabetes. Here immunoSEQ multiplex PCR was the method, and the copy in TCRdb shows in-frame clones only, minus some. The table lists 140,000 to 150,000 clones, about an eighth of them singletons. The sample was central memory CD4+ T cells from blood. The receptors derive from a man aged 18 to 29 with type 1 diabetes. The conserved cysteine and the conserved F or W are not part of the CDR3 here. The D gene is left open where the match is weak.

v_gene	j_gene	d_gene	CDR3aa
TRBV6-6	TRBJ2-7	-	ASSYSDSSYEQY
TRBV11-3	TRBJ2-3	TRBD2	ASSATSGGADTQY
TRBV30	TRBJ2-5	TRBD1	AWRFYSGQGPAETQY
TRBV29-1	TRBJ2-1	TRBD2	SVSRSGRGGTHNEQF
TRBV6-5	TRBJ1-2	TRBD1	ASSRDSYYGYT
TRBV5-1	TRBJ1-4	-	ASSTGVDATNEKLF
TRBV6-1	TRBJ1-2	-	ASSESTFRAGGYT
TRBV10-3	TRBJ2-1	-	AIQESSGNEQF
TRBV28	TRBJ2-7	TRBD1	ASSPQDRGEQY
TRBV4-1	TRBJ1-3	-	ASSQELEGHTIY
TRBV5-1	TRBJ2-1	-	ASSLGRAYNEQF
TRBV30	TRBJ2-7	-	ALGTSYEQY
TRBV9	TRBJ2-7	-	ASSVAYNSYEQY
TRBV15	TRBJ2-7	-	ATSTPGFTYEQY
TRBV5-1	TRBJ1-1	-	ASSSGELGTSEAF
TRBV6-5	TRBJ2-7	TRBD1	ASRSQGLEQY
TRBV10-3	TRBJ1-1	TRBD1	AISRGQGRTEAF
TRBV5-8	TRBJ2-3	-	ASNQGFRQGTDTQY
TRBV15	TRBJ2-5	-	ATQGRRQETQY
TRBV29-1	TRBJ1-1	TRBD1	SALPDRATEAF
TRBV28	TRBJ1-2	-	ASSIGTRGYT
TRBV7-8	TRBJ2-5	TRBD1	ASSVGQEETQY
TRBV5-1	TRBJ2-5	TRBD1	ASSSEGTGKETQY
TRBV9	TRBJ2-3	-	ASSRDFTDTQY
TRBV6-1	TRBJ2-3	TRBD2	ATAGGGPADTQY
TRBV7-6	TRBJ2-5	TRBD2	ASSLGASGGETQY
TRBV2	TRBJ1-1	TRBD1	ASNSDRVRTEAF
TRBV14	TRBJ1-1	-	ASSSGPEAF
TRBV27	TRBJ1-2	-	ASSLFRGDGYT
TRBV7-2	TRBJ2-5	TRBD2	ASSGGGAETETQY
TRBV29-1	TRBJ1-2	-	SVEEGSGNYGYT
TRBV10-3	TRBJ1-6	-	AIGDRDIRGSSYNSPLH
TRBV27	TRBJ1-6	-	ASSVQGSGFPLH
TRBV30	TRBJ2-1	TRBD2	SWAGGDNEQF